A single sample gave rise to the 7 T cell receptor beta chains below, sequenced in a study of identical twins. Via MiXCR, TCRdb re-called the 5' RACE reads, giving one row per CDR3 protein. The table has 250,000 or so distinct CDR3 sequences, about 9% seen once. These data were likewise used in another study, on yellow fever vaccine responses in identical twins.

Material for sequencing was CD8+ T cells sorted from blood. These TCRs come from a woman aged 18 to 35 in good health.

In its sample, this clonotype was seen many times. The J gene is TRBJ2-2, the V gene TRBV3-1, with 10 positions matching TRBD1. The germline CDR1 and CDR2 sequences are LGHDT and YNNKEL (reference sequence). The CDR3 runs to 16 residues. The trim removed 4 bases at V and 5 bases at J, leaving 7 bases unmatched. Here the CDR3 reads CASSRRQGAETGELFF. CDR3 nucleotides: TGTGCCAGCAGCCGACGACAGGGGGCAGAAACCGGGGAGCTGTTTTTT.

J is TRBJ2-3 and V is TRBV4-3; TRBD1 is a possible D gene (6 bases). The CDR3 has 17 residues. The germline gives CDR1 LGHNA, CDR2 YSLEER. Trimming stripped 0 bases from V and 3 bases from J, with 16 bases between. The CDR3 loop is CASSQDFSRGATDTQYF. The CDR3 DNA sequence: TGCGCCAGCAGCCAAGATTTTTCCAGGGGAGCAACAGATACGCAGTATTTT.

This rearrangement joins TRBV27 to TRBJ2-3; 9 bases agree with TRBD2. The germline CDR1 and CDR2 sequences are MNHEY and SMNVEV (reference sequence). The junction had 8 bases not matched to a gene; V was cut back by 1 base and J by 0 bases. The CDR3 covers 18 residues. The CDR3 sequence: CASSLFPLAGASTDTQYF. The DNA for the CDR3 is TGTGCCAGCAGTTTATTCCCTTTAGCGGGGGCTAGCACAGATACGCAGTATTTT.

This clonotype was seen more than once but under ten times. The V gene is TRBV7-3, the J gene TRBJ2-4; a weak D match, TRBD1 (5 bases). CDR3 length: 14 amino acids. Germline lookup yields CDR1 SGHTA and CDR2 FQGTGA. V dropped 3 bases and J dropped 10 bases, with 16 bases sitting between them. Written as DNA, the CDR3 is TGTGCCAGCAGCTTCCCCGAGGCTGGACAAATTCAGTACTTC. Its translation: CASSFPEAGQIQYF.

The sample holds a few counts of this clonotype. The chain carries TRBV24-1 and TRBJ2-1; D is ambiguous. Germline assignment: CDR1 KGHDR and CDR2 SFDVKD. The V end was cut by 6 bases, the J end by 10 bases, with 9 bases between. This CDR3 spans 11 amino acids. The CDR3 DNA follows: TGTGCCACCAGTAGTACATTCGAGCAGTTCTTC. Protein product: CATSSTFEQFF.

This clonotype was picked up a small number of times. The rearrangement joins TRBV6-5 to TRBJ2-7, with D tentatively TRBD1 (5 bases). The germline V and J ends were trimmed by 4 bases and 0 bases, with 16 bases remaining between them. The CDR3 consists of 16 residues. The germline CDR1 and CDR2 sequences are MNHEY and SVGAGI. This CDR3 is CASSLGISTVSYEQYF. DNA of the CDR3: TGTGCCAGCAGTTTGGGGATTTCGACAGTCTCCTACGAGCAGTACTTC.

The chain couples TRBV20-1 to TRBJ2-3, with D possibly being TRBD1 or TRBD2 (5 bases each). Per germline, CDR1 DFQATT and CDR2 SNEGSKA (reference sequence). The V end lost 4 bases, the J end lost 8 bases, and 19 bases lay between the germline ends. The CDR3 runs 14 residues. The CDR3 loop is CSAKNSEVRGTQYF. For the CDR3, the DNA is TGCAGTGCTAAAAACTCGGAGGTTAGGGGTACGCAGTATTTT.